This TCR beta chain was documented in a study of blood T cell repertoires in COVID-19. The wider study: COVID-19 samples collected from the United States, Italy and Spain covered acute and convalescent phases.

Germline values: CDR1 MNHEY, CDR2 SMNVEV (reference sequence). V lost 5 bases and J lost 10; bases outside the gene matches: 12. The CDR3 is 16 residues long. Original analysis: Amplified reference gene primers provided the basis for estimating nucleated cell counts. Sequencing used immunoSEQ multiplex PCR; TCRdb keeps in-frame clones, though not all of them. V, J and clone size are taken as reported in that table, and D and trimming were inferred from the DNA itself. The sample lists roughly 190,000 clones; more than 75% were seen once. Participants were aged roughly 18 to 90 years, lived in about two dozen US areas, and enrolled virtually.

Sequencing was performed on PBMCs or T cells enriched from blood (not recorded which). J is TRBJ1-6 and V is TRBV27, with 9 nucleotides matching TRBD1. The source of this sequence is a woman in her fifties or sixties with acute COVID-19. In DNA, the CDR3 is TGTGCCAGCAGTCCCGACACCGGACAGGGGCTATCACCCCTCCACTTT. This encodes CASSPDTGQGLSPLHF.